The 10 T cell receptor beta chains listed next were all sequenced from one sample in a study of CD8 T cells in Susac syndrome. The authors reverse transcribed roughly 0.5 to 1 ug RNA with random hexamers. MiXCR, run by TCRdb on the immunoSEQ multiplex PCR reads, gives a single entry per CDR3 protein. Of 120,000 or so distinct CDR3 sequences in the sample, around 94% were seen once. Input material: CD8+ T cells from PBMCs. The source of these receptors is a human donor with Susac syndrome.

The CDR3 sequence: CASSDPTGYTF. CDR3 bases: TGTGCCAGCAGTGATCCCACGGGCTACACCTTC. The gene calls are TRBV25-1 and TRBJ1-2, with no clear D. The CDR3 loop spans 11 amino acids. Germline CDR1 reads MGHDK; CDR2 reads SYGVNS. Trimming cost V 3 bases and J 8 bases, with 7 bases left between them.

V gene TRBV14 combines with J gene TRBJ1-4, with unresolved D. The ends were cut back, 4 bases at V and 4 bases at J, with 10 bases in the middle. Germline V lookup: CDR1 SGHDN, CDR2 FVKESK. This CDR3 has 14 residues. CDR3 nucleotide sequence: TGTGCCAGCAGCCTCCTACAGAGTAATGAAAAACTGTTTTTT. It codes for CASSLLQSNEKLFF.

The rearrangement joins TRBV5-1 to TRBJ1-1, with TRBD1 matching 7 bases. V shed 1 base, J shed 5 bases, and the junction held 14 bases outside the gene matches. This CDR3 region has 17 residues. Germline V CDR1 and CDR2: SGHRS, YFSETQ. CDR3 bases: TGCGCCAGCAGCTTGTCTGTCCAGGGGGAAAGAGGTACTGAAGCTTTCTTT. It is translated as CASSLSVQGERGTEAFF.

The chain couples TRBV4-3 to TRBJ2-7; a possible D gene is TRBD2 (6 bases). Looked up from germline, CDR1 is LGHNA and CDR2 is YSLEER. This CDR3 spans 16 amino acids. V lost 1 base and J lost 2, with 15 bases in between. CDR3 region: CASSQGRVDRTYEQYF. The CDR3 DNA follows: TGCGCCAGCAGCCAAGGGAGGGTTGACAGAACCTACGAGCAGTACTTC.

This clonotype was seen a single time. The chain uses TRBV13 and TRBJ2-1; D call uncertain. V dropped 5 bases and J dropped 0 bases, with 14 bases sitting between them. Germline-derived CDR1 and CDR2 are PRHDT and FYEKMQ (reference sequence). This CDR3 comprises 16 residues. CDR3 sequence: CASSHSLSSSYNEQFF. In DNA, the CDR3 is TGTGCCAGCAGCCACAGCCTATCGAGCTCCTACAATGAGCAGTTCTTC. Supplemented by reference TRBV13 and TRBJ2-1, the full variable domain reads AAGVIQSPRHLIKEKRETATLKCYPIPRHDTVYWYQQGPGQDPQFLISFYEKMQSDKGSIPDRFSAQQFSDYHSELNMSSLELGDSALYFCASSHSLSSSYNEQFFGPGTRLTVL.

V gene TRBV7-8 combines with J gene TRBJ2-7; possibly TRBD2 for D (6 bases). Trimming cost V 3 bases and J 0 bases, with 15 bases left between them. The V gene's germline CDR1 is SGHVS and CDR2 FQNEAQ. The CDR3 runs to 16 residues. CDR3 sequence (DNA): TGTGCCAGCAGCTTGTCGCGCGGGACCCCCTCCTACGAGCAGTACTTC. Translating it yields CASSLSRGTPSYEQYF.

The rearrangement joins TRBV6-2 or TRBV6-3 to TRBJ2-2, with 7 bases that match TRBD2. The germline gives CDR1 MNHEY, CDR2 SVGEGT. The CDR3 consists of 15 residues. The V segment lost 6 bases and the J segment 1 base; nucleotides outside the gene matches: 5. CDR3 loop: CASSNSGLNTGELFF. CDR3 sequence (DNA): TGTGCCAGCAGCAATAGCGGGCTGAACACCGGGGAGCTGTTTTTT.

The chain carries TRBV19 and TRBJ2-2; 8 nucleotides line up with TRBD1. The germline gives CDR1 LNHDA, CDR2 SQIVND (reference sequence). The CDR3 has 14 amino acids. The ends lost 8 bases at V and 7 bases at J; junction bases unmatched: 9. CDR3 protein: CASEVGRGRGELFF. The CDR3 DNA reads as TGTGCCAGTGAGGTTGGCAGGGGGCGCGGGGAGCTGTTTTTT.

J is TRBJ2-5 and V is TRBV12-3 or TRBV12-4; the D is unclear. The CDR3 runs 16 residues. V was clipped by 2 bases and J by 5 bases, with 18 bases between them. CDR3 DNA sequence: TGTGCCAGCAGTTTATACCCAAGACTCCCGAGGGAGACCCAGTACTTC. It encodes CASSLYPRLPRETQYF.

This rearrangement joins TRBV6-1 to TRBJ1-1; a possible D gene is TRBD1 (5 bases). The CDR3 is 15 residues long. V shed 4 bases and J shed 1 base, with 13 bases lying between them. Germline CDR1 reads MNHNS; CDR2 reads SASEGT. The DNA of the CDR3 is TGTGCCAGCAGTGTCTCCCGGGACCGGAACACTGAAGCTTTCTTT. Translated, it gives CASSVSRDRNTEAFF.